This T cell receptor beta chain was profiled in a study of blood T cell repertoires in COVID-19. Using immunoSEQ multiplex PCR, the repertoire was profiled, and TCRdb retains in-frame clones only, with some absent. This table has around 130,000 clones, 88% appearing once. The CDR3 runs 16 residues. The J segment lost 0 bases and the V segment lost 2 bases, leaving 2 bases of the junction unmatched. Germline-derived CDR1 and CDR2 are SGHDN and FVKESK. The genes are TRBV14 and TRBJ2-1; 9 nucleotides match TRBD2. The clonotype was recovered from a human donor with COVID-19, enrolled during active disease. The donor label of this sample is uncertain. What was sequenced was peripheral blood. CDR3 sequence: CASSQLAGSSYNEQFF. The CDR3 bases are TGTGCCAGCAGCCAACTAGCGGGGAGCTCCTACAATGAGCAGTTCTTC. Looking up the rest from reference TRBV14 and TRBJ2-1 gives the full variable domain: EAGVTQFPSHSVIEKGQTVTLRCDPISGHDNLYWYRRVMGKEIKFLLHFVKESKQDESGMPNNRFLAERTGGTYSTLKVQPAELEDSGVYFCASSQLAGSSYNEQFFGPGTRLTVL.